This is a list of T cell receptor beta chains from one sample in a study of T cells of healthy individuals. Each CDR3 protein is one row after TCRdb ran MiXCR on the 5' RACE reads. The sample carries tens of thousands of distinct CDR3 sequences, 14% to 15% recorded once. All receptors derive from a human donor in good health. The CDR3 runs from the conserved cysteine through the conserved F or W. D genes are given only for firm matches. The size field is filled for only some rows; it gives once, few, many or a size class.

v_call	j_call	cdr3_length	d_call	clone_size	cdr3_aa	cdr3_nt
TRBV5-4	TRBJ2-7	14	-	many	CASSLGGGSYEQYF	TGTGCCAGCAGCTTGGGAGGGGGATCCTACGAGCAGTACTTC
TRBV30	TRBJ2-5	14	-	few	CAWSVGSRVKTQYF	TGTGCCTGGAGTGTAGGTTCACGGGTCAAGACCCAGTACTTC
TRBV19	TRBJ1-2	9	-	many	CASGQHPTF	TGTGCCAGTGGCCAGCATCCAACCTTC
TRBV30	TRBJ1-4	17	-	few	CAWSVPPYKSANEKLFF	TGTGCCTGGAGTGTACCCCCCTACAAATCGGCTAATGAAAAACTGTTTTTT
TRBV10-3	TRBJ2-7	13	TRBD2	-	CAISPGGAGEQYF	TGTGCCATCAGCCCGGGAGGGGCCGGCGAGCAGTACTTC
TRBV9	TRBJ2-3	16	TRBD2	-	CASSVGLAGDTDTQYF	TGTGCCAGCAGCGTGGGACTAGCGGGAGACACAGATACGCAGTATTTT
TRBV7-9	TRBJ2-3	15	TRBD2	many	CASSGTSGRGDTQYF	TGTGCCAGCAGTGGTACTAGCGGTCGGGGAGATACGCAGTATTTT
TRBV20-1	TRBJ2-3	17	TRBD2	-	CSASGLAGGPGSDTQYF	TGCAGTGCTTCGGGACTAGCGGGAGGGCCAGGGTCAGATACGCAGTATTTT
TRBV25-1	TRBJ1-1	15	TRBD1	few	CASRRQGATNTEAFF	TGTGCCAGCAGAAGACAGGGTGCTACGAACACTGAAGCTTTCTTT
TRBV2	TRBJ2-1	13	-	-	CASVSGGYNEQFF	TGTGCCAGTGTCTCCGGGGGATACAATGAGCAGTTCTTC
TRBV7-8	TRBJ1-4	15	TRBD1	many	CASSLAWTGDEKLFF	TGTGCCAGCAGCTTAGCATGGACAGGGGACGAAAAACTGTTTTTT
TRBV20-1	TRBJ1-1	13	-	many	CSANDGLNTEAFF	TGCAGTGCTAATGACGGCTTGAACACTGAAGCTTTCTTT
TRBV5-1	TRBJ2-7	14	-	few	CASSLAEQGREQYF	TGCGCCAGCAGCTTGGCCGAACAGGGGAGGGAGCAGTACTTC
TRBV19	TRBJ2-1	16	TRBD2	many	CASSRLAGGSPNEQFF	TGTGCCAGTAGTCGATTAGCGGGAGGGAGTCCCAATGAGCAGTTCTTC
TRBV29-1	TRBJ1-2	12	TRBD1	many	CSVVTGVYGYTF	TGCAGCGTTGTTACAGGGGTCTATGGCTACACCTTC
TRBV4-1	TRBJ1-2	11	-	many	CASSQEGGRTF	TGCGCCAGCAGCCAAGAGGGGGGCCGTACCTTC
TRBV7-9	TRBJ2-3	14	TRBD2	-	CASAIPTSEHTQYF	TGTGCCAGCGCGATCCCCACTAGCGAACATACGCAGTATTTT
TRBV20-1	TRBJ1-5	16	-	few	CSARDSSKGDNQPQHF	TGCAGTGCTAGAGATAGTAGTAAGGGGGACAATCAGCCCCAGCATTTT
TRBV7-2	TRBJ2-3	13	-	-	CASSISQGDTQYF	TGTGCCAGCAGCATTTCACAGGGAGATACGCAGTATTTT
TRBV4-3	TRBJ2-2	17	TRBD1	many	CASSHTSRGLDTGELFF	TGCGCCAGCAGCCACACCTCCAGGGGGTTGGACACCGGGGAGCTGTTTTTT
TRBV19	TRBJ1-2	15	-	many	CASSIGGRGIHGYTF	TGTGCCAGTAGTATAGGAGGACGGGGGATCCATGGCTACACCTTC
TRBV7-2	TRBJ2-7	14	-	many	CASSPRQGPYEQYF	TGTGCCAGCAGCCCCCGGCAGGGCCCCTACGAGCAGTACTTC
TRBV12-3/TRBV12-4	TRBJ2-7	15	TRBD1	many	CASSPRQGPSYEQYF	TGTGCCAGCAGTCCCAGACAGGGTCCCTCCTACGAGCAGTACTTC
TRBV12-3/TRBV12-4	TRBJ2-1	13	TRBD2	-	CASCGSSYNEQFF	TGTGCCAGTTGCGGGAGCTCCTACAATGAGCAGTTCTTC
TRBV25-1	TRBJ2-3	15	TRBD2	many	CASTQQRGGMFMQYF	TGTGCCAGCACCCAGCAGCGGGGGGGTATGTTTATGCAGTATTTT
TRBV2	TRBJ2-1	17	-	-	CASSLQGAGGPYNEQFF	TGTGCCAGCAGTCTTCAGGGGGCGGGAGGGCCCTACAATGAGCAGTTCTTC
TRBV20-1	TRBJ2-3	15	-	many	CSAFPYSLSTDTQYF	TGCAGTGCTTTCCCTTACTCTCTCTCCACAGATACGCAGTATTTT
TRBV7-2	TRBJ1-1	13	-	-	CASSFFAGTEAFF	TGTGCCAGCAGCTTCTTCGCAGGGACTGAAGCTTTCTTT
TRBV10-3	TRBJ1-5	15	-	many	CAISERDGNNQPQHF	TGTGCCATCAGTGAGCGGGACGGGAACAATCAGCCCCAGCATTTT
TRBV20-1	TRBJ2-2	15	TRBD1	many	CSARNQGAVTGELFF	TGCAGTGCTAGAAACCAGGGGGCGGTCACCGGGGAGCTGTTTTTT
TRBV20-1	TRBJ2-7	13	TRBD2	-	CSASSLAGYEQYF	TGCAGTGCTAGTAGTCTAGCGGGCTACGAGCAGTACTTC
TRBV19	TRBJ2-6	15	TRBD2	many	CASKSGGAGANVLTF	TGTGCCAGTAAATCCGGGGGGGCTGGGGCCAACGTCCTGACTTTC
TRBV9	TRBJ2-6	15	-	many	CASSPSLSGANVLTF	TGTGCCAGCAGCCCGTCCCTCTCTGGGGCCAACGTCCTGACTTTC
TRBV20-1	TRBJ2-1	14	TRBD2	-	CSAPSPSGSDEQFF	TGCAGTGCTCCTTCCCCTAGCGGGAGCGATGAGCAGTTCTTC
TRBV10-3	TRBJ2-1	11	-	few	CASHGGNEQFF	TGTGCCTCCCACGGGGGCAATGAGCAGTTCTTC
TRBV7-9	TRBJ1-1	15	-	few	CASSRSGGLATEAFF	TGTGCCAGCAGCCGGTCCGGGGGGCTCGCCACTGAAGCTTTCTTT
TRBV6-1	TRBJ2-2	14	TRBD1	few	CASRQGARTGELFF	TGTGCCAGCAGACAGGGGGCACGGACCGGGGAGCTGTTTTTT
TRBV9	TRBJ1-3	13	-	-	CASSVDSGNTIYF	TGTGCCAGCAGCGTGGACTCTGGAAACACCATATATTTT
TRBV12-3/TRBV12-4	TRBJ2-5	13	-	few	CASSPRDQETQYF	TGTGCCAGCAGTCCGAGAGACCAAGAGACCCAGTACTTC
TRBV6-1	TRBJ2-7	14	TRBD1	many	CASTFGTGDGEQYF	TGTGCCAGCACCTTCGGGACAGGGGATGGCGAGCAGTACTTC
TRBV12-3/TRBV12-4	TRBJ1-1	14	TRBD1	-	CASSPTGRYTEAFF	TGTGCCAGCAGTCCGACAGGGCGATATACTGAAGCTTTCTTT
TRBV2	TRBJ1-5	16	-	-	CASRYPGQISNQPQHF	TGTGCCAGCAGATACCCTGGACAAATTAGCAATCAGCCCCAGCATTTT
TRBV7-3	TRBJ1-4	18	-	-	CASSLTDSYAPFREKLFF	TGTGCCAGCAGCTTAACGGACAGTTACGCACCTTTTCGAGAAAAACTGTTTTTT
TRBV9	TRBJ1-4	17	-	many	CASSVATAGQFNEKLFF	TGTGCCAGCAGCGTAGCCACGGCCGGACAGTTTAATGAAAAACTGTTTTTT
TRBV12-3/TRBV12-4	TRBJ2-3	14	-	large	CASSLAGPTDTQYF	TGTGCCAGCAGTTTGGCGGGCCCCACAGATACGCAGTATTTT
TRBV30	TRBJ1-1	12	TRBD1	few	CAWGDRGTEAFF	TGTGCCTGGGGGGACAGGGGAACTGAAGCTTTCTTT
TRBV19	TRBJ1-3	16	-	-	CASSILQTAAGNTIYF	TGTGCCAGTAGTATTCTCCAGACGGCGGCTGGAAACACCATATATTTT
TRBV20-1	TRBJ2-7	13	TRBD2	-	CSATGTSSYEQYF	TGCAGTGCTACTGGGACTAGCAGCTACGAGCAGTACTTC
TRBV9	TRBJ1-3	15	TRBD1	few	CASSLGQGNENTIYF	TGTGCCAGCAGCCTAGGACAGGGGAATGAGAACACCATATATTTT
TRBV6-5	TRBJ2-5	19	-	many	CASSYSFQGNDIFQETQYF	TGTGCCAGCAGTTACTCGTTTCAGGGGAACGACATATTCCAAGAGACCCAGTACTTC
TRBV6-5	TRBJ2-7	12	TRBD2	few	CASRGRGDEQYF	TGTGCCAGCAGGGGGAGGGGCGACGAGCAGTACTTC
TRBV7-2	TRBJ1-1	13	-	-	CASSLHSHTEAFF	TGTGCCAGCAGCTTACACAGTCACACTGAAGCTTTCTTT